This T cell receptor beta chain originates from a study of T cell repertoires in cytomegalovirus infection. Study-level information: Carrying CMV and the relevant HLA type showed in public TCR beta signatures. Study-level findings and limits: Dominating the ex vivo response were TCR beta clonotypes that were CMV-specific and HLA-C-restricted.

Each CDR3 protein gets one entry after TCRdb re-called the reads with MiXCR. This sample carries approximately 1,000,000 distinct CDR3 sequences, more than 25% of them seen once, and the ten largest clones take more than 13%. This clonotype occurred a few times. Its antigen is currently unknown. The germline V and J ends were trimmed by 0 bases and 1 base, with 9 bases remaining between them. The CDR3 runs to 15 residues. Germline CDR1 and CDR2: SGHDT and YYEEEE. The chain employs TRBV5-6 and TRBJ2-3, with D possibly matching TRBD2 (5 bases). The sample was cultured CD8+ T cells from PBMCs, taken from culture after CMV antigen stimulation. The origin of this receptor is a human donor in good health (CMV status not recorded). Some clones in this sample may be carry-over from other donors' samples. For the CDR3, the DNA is TGTGCCAGCAGCTTGGTAGCGTGGGGCACAGATACGCAGTATTTT. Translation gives CASSLVAWGTDTQYF.